This T cell receptor (beta chain) originates from a study of blood T cell repertoires in COVID-19. Profiled with immunoSEQ multiplex PCR; TCRdb holds only in-frame clones, not every one. The data show 130,000 or so clones, 88% seen once. CDR3 length equals 17 residues. Germline-derived CDR1 and CDR2 are LNHDA and SQIVND (reference sequence). V gave up 5 bases and J gave up 3 bases; unmatched junction bases: 12. This clone came up once. The specimen was peripheral blood. The chain has TRBV19 and TRBJ2-7, with 11 bases matching TRBD2. The TCR sequence derives from a man between 65 and 80 years old with active COVID-19. As DNA, the CDR3 is TGTGCCAGTAGTCCCTCGCCTTTTAGCGGGAGGGGCTACGAGCAGTACTTC. Its translation: CASSPSPFSGRGYEQYF. The variable domain in full, with the rest retrieved from reference TRBV19 and TRBJ2-7, is DGGITQSPKYLFRKEGQNVTLSCEQNLNHDAMYWYRQDPGQGLRLIYYSQIVNDFQKGDIAEGYSVSREKKESFPLTVTSAQKNPTAFYLCASSPSPFSGRGYEQYFGPGTRLTVT.